The 13 T cell receptor beta chains listed next were all sequenced from one sample in a study of identical twins. TCRdb re-called the 5' RACE reads through MiXCR, storing one row per CDR3 protein. The sample lists 400,000 to 500,000 distinct CDR3 sequences, 13% to 15% seen once, with approximately 1% in the top ten. These data also formed part of another study, on yellow fever vaccine responses in identical twins.

The sample consisted of CD4+ T cells sorted from blood. Receptors were obtained from a woman in her late teens or twenties in good health.

The rearrangement uses TRBV7-2 and TRBJ2-1; D remains unclear. With 1 base removed from V and 2 bases from J, the gap between germline ends came to 12 bases. Looked up from germline, CDR1 is SGHTA and CDR2 is FQGNSA. The CDR3 length is 16 residues. The CDR3, as DNA: TGTGCCAGCAGCTTAGGACCCCCCAGCCCCTACAATGAGCAGTTCTTC. It specifies CASSLGPPSPYNEQFF.

This clonotype was recorded at least ten times. The gene calls are TRBV3-1 and TRBJ2-2; D not resolved. The germline gives CDR1 LGHDT, CDR2 YNNKEL (reference sequence). This CDR3 region has 13 residues. The ends were cut back, 2 bases at V and 1 base at J, with 2 bases in the middle. The CDR3 spells CASSQLNTGELFF. CDR3 in DNA: TGTGCCAGCAGCCAATTGAACACCGGGGAGCTGTTTTTT. The full variable domain, in which reference TRBV3-1 and TRBJ2-2 provide the parts outside the CDR3, is DTAVSQTPKYLVTQMGNDKSIKCEQNLGHDTMYWYKQDSKKFLKIMFSYNNKELIINETVPNRFSPKSPDKAHLNLHINSLELGDSAVYFCASSQLNTGELFFGEGSRLTVL.

The chain is built from TRBV20-1 and TRBJ2-1, with TRBD1 identical over 7 bases. Unmatched junction bases numbered 4, after V lost 1 base and J lost 4 bases. The CDR3 spans 14 residues. Germline V gene sequence: CDR1 DFQATT, CDR2 SNEGSKA (reference sequence). The CDR3 loop is CSARVQGRYNEQFF. The DNA for the CDR3 is TGCAGTGCTAGAGTACAGGGGCGTTACAATGAGCAGTTCTTC.

This clonotype was picked up a small number of times. The chain recombines TRBV6-5 with TRBJ2-7; D remains unclear. The CDR3 consists of 14 residues. V lost 0 bases to trimming and J lost 1 base, with 7 bases between them. Germline CDR1 and CDR2: MNHEY and SVGAGI. CDR3 nucleotide sequence: TGTGCCAGCAGTTACTCGGTAAATTCCTACGAGCAGTACTTC. The encoded protein is CASSYSVNSYEQYF.

The chain links TRBV20-1 to TRBJ2-1; 11 nucleotides match TRBD2. The CDR3 contains 14 residues. Trimming took 1 base from V and 6 from J; bases not matched to a gene: 2. CDR1 DFQATT and CDR2 SNEGSKA come from the germline V gene (reference sequence). CDR3 region: CSARVSGRANEQFF. In DNA, the CDR3 is TGCAGTGCTAGAGTTAGCGGGAGGGCCAATGAGCAGTTCTTC.

The CDR3 sequence is CASSRELAGGPYNEQFF. CDR3 nucleotides: TGCGCCAGCAGCCGGGAGCTAGCGGGGGGGCCCTACAATGAGCAGTTCTTC. The chain joins TRBV5-1 to TRBJ2-1; TRBD2 agrees at 12 bases. After removal of 4 bases from V and 2 bases from J, the junction contained 7 bases not matched to a gene. Germline-derived CDR1 and CDR2 are SGHRS and YFSETQ. This CDR3 contains 17 residues.

This clonotype appeared a few times. The chain is built from TRBV7-2 and TRBJ1-5; 7 bases are shared with TRBD1. CDR3 length: 14 amino acids. Germline CDR1 is SGHTA and CDR2 is FQGNSA. Trimming removed 5 bases from V and 4 bases from J; junction bases left unmatched: 5. CDR3 in amino acids: CASSRDRINQPQHF. CDR3 in DNA: TGTGCCAGCAGCCGGGACAGAATAAATCAGCCCCAGCATTTT.

This sequence joins TRBV20-1 and TRBJ2-7; 14 positions agree with TRBD2. The CDR3 extends over 14 amino acids. Germline loops: CDR1 DFQATT, CDR2 SNEGSKA (reference sequence). V shed 5 bases and J 4 bases; nucleotides not matched to a gene: 4. The CDR3 loop reads CSAFGLAGGYEQYF. CDR3 coding DNA: TGCAGTGCTTTTGGACTAGCGGGAGGTTACGAGCAGTACTTC.

This clonotype was picked up a small number of times. The chain employs TRBV4-1 and TRBJ2-7, with 10 bases matching TRBD2. This CDR3 contains 15 residues. Trimming removed 0 bases from V and 2 bases from J; junction bases left unmatched: 1. Germline-derived CDR1 and CDR2 are MGHRA and YSYEKL. CDR3 amino acids: CASSQELAGTYEQYF. Here the CDR3 DNA reads TGCGCCAGCAGCCAAGAACTAGCGGGAACCTACGAGCAGTACTTC.

Remarks on this clonotype: Germline and junction disagree at one end, which may indicate a read error. This rearrangement joins TRBV15 to TRBJ2-7; 11 nucleotides align to TRBD1. The CDR3 has 14 residues. Germline V gene data show CDR1 as LNHNV and CDR2 as YYDKDF (reference sequence). The CDR3 DNA sequence: TGTACCACCAGCAGAGGACAGGGGGCCGGCGAGCAGTACTTC. It specifies CTTSRGQGAGEQYF. Looking up the rest from reference TRBV15 and TRBJ2-7 gives the full variable domain: DAMVIQNPRYQVTQFGKPVTLSCSQTLNHNVMYWYQQKSSQAPKLLFHYYDKDFNNEADTPDNFQSRRPNTSFCFLDIRSPGLGDTAMYLCTTSRGQGAGEQYFGPGTRLTVT.

Many counts were recorded for this clonotype. The rearrangement uses TRBV5-1 and TRBJ1-1; 8 nucleotides align to TRBD1. The CDR3 contains 15 residues. After removal of 1 base from V and 1 base from J, the junction contained 3 bases not matched to a gene. The germline CDR1 and CDR2 sequences are SGHRS and YFSETQ. This CDR3 is CASSLTGTGNTEAFF. The CDR3 nucleotides read TGCGCCAGCAGCTTGACCGGGACAGGGAACACTGAAGCTTTCTTT.

Only a few counts were recorded for this clonotype. The chain is built from TRBV3-1 and TRBJ2-1; 9 bases are a match to TRBD1. This CDR3 region has 13 residues. V trimming: 0 bases; J trimming: 15 bases; junction bases outside the gene matches: 6. Per the germline V gene, CDR1 is LGHDT and CDR2 is YNNKEL (reference sequence). The CDR3, as DNA: TGTGCCAGCAGCCAAGATCCGAGGGGACAGGGGTTCTTC. Translation: CASSQDPRGQGFF.

The table lists this clonotype with a few counts. J is TRBJ2-3 and V is TRBV20-1; TRBD2 matches at 10 bases. Germline V gene lookup returns CDR1 DFQATT and CDR2 SNEGSKA (reference sequence). The CDR3 is made up of 15 amino acids. The J segment lost 2 bases and the V segment lost 3 bases, leaving 5 bases of the junction unmatched. The CDR3 here is CSASSLAGVTDTQYF. As DNA, the CDR3 is TGCAGTGCTAGTAGTCTAGCGGGGGTCACAGATACGCAGTATTTT.